The 9 T cell receptor beta chains below come from one sample, sequenced in a study of CD8 T cells in ankylosing spondylitis. General observations from the study: Among TCR beta sequences, a motif of roughly 8 highly homologous variants appeared characteristic of ankylosing spondylitis blood.

From the 5' RACE reads, TCRdb called clonotypes with MiXCR, one entry per CDR3 protein. Of 700,000 or so distinct CDR3 sequences in the sample, around 20% were seen once. No antigens are known for them. The sample was blood, either unsorted or a sorted T cell fraction (not recorded which). The receptors were gathered from a male donor with ankylosing spondylitis.

V and J are TRBV4-1 and TRBJ1-1, with D perhaps matching TRBD1 (5 bases). The V end lost 2 bases, the J end lost 3 bases, and 13 bases lay between the germline ends. The CDR3 totals 15 residues. Germline values: CDR1 MGHRA, CDR2 YSYEKL. The CDR3, as DNA: TGCGCCAGCAGCCAAACCGGCAGGGCGGACACTGAAGCTTTCTTT. Encoded protein: CASSQTGRADTEAFF.

There are a few counts of this clonotype. This chain links TRBV4-3 with TRBJ2-1; 9 nucleotides line up with TRBD1. There are 15 residues in the CDR3. V was pared by 5 bases and J by 6 bases, with 8 bases of the junction left unmatched. In germline, CDR1 is LGHNA, CDR2 YSLEER. The CDR3 nucleotides read TGCGCCAGCAGCTCGGGACAGGGAGACCTCAATGAGCAGTTCTTC. This encodes CASSSGQGDLNEQFF.

This rearrangement joins TRBV20-1 to TRBJ1-2; 7 positions agree with TRBD1. This CDR3 contains 13 residues. J was trimmed by 7 bases and V by 3 bases; bases with no gene match: 8. The V gene's germline CDR1 is DFQATT and CDR2 SNEGSKA (reference sequence). The DNA of the CDR3 is TGCAGTGCTAGTATATCCCGGACAGGTGGCTACACCTTC. This translates into CSASISRTGGYTF.

This clonotype appeared a few times. The V and J genes are TRBV10-3 and TRBJ2-7; TRBD2 might be the D (5 bases). V lost 3 bases, J lost 3 bases, and 9 bases lay in between. This CDR3 contains 13 residues. Germline-derived CDR1 and CDR2 are ENHRY and SYGVKD. CDR3 DNA sequence: TGTGCCATCAGTGACTCGGGAATCTACGAGCAGTACTTC. This gives the protein CAISDSGIYEQYF.

The chain recombines TRBV18 with TRBJ2-7; 7 positions match TRBD1. The germline gives CDR1 KGHSH, CDR2 LQKENI. The CDR3 covers 14 residues. V was pared by 0 bases and J by 6 bases, with 5 bases of the junction left unmatched. The CDR3 DNA follows: TGTGCCAGCTCACCACCCAGGGGGTCCGGCGAGCAGTACTTC. It translates to CASSPPRGSGEQYF.

CDR3 bases: TGTGCCAGCAGCCCCGACCCGACAGGGAGCGGCTACACCTTC. As protein: CASSPDPTGSGYTF. V is TRBV11-2 and J is TRBJ1-2; 7 bases are shared with TRBD1. Looked up from germline, CDR1 is SGHAT and CDR2 is FQNNGV. This CDR3 has 14 amino acids. J was trimmed by 8 bases and V by 5 bases; bases with no gene match: 11.

The chain joins TRBV4-3 to TRBJ1-2; a weak D match, TRBD1 (6 bases). This CDR3 is 15 amino acids long. Germline-derived CDR1 and CDR2 are LGHNA and YSLEER. V was shortened by 0 bases and J by 7 bases, with 15 bases between the two germline ends. DNA of the CDR3: TGCGCCAGCAGCCAAGATTTAGGCAGGGGTAGTGGCTACACCTTC. This encodes CASSQDLGRGSGYTF.

Only a few counts were recorded for this clonotype. The chain links TRBV15 to TRBJ2-3, with TRBD2 matching 9 bases. The CDR3 loop spans 15 amino acids. Germline V gene data show CDR1 as LNHNV and CDR2 as YYDKDF (reference sequence). Trimming cost V 3 bases and J 4 bases; bases outside gene matches: 5. The CDR3 loop reads CATSRVAGVADTQYF. The DNA of the CDR3 is TGTGCCACCAGCAGGGTAGCGGGAGTCGCAGATACGCAGTATTTT.

The V call is TRBV20-1, the J call TRBJ2-7; 7 bases agree with TRBD1. The V gene end was trimmed by 4 bases and the J gene end by 3 bases; junction bases not matched to a gene: 6. CDR1 is DFQATT, CDR2 SNEGSKA, per germline (reference sequence). The CDR3 spans 13 residues. The CDR3 sequence is CSATGTANYEQYF. CDR3 DNA sequence: TGCAGTGCTACCGGGACAGCAAACTACGAGCAGTACTTC.